This T cell receptor beta chain emerged from a study of T cells after yellow fever vaccination. Trimming took 3 bases from V and 6 from J, leaving 11 bases between them. CDR3 length: 14 amino acids. The germline CDR1 and CDR2 sequences are SGHTA and FQGNSA. The study's findings and limits: Any FACS-sorted repertoire could hold abundant clonotypes that contaminate it from the bulk population. Re-detected after boosting: most primary clones, about 96% of CD4 and roughly 88% of CD8. A secondary response was less intense yet reached its peak sooner, at day 5 versus 15.

Worth noting for this clonotype: The antigen is not known.

Universal primer sites and UMIs were introduced during 5'RACE template-switching synthesis of TCR cDNA. TCRdb reanalysed the 5' RACE reads using MiXCR and keeps one entry per CDR3 protein. The sample comprises about 370,000 distinct CDR3 sequences, roughly 12% of which are singletons, and roughly 18% rests with the top ten. The specimen was PBMCs, collected on the day of the first yellow fever vaccination. The chain has TRBV7-2 and TRBJ1-4; D call uncertain. This TCR derives from a man aged 18 to 29 who received the YFV17D yellow fever vaccine. The CDR3 DNA reads TGTGCCAGCAGCTTGGAGTCCGGGGATGAAAAACTGTTTTTT. Its translation is CASSLESGDEKLFF.